This T cell receptor beta chain was documented in a study of human T cells and chemical hapten exposure. MiXCR, run by TCRdb on the RACE reads, gives a single entry per CDR3 protein. The sample yields about 71,000 distinct CDR3 sequences, about 9.1% seen once. As to time point: patch test 1, 2 weeks after DPC sensitization. Stated treatment: therapeutic diphenylcyclopropenone sensitization with weekly scalp DPC. The ends were cut back, 8 bases at V and 4 bases at J, with 16 bases in the middle. In germline, CDR1 is SNHLY, CDR2 FYNNEI. The CDR3 spans 14 residues. The specimen was whole blood, collected in connection with sensitization to the hapten diphenylcyclopropenone (DPC). The genes are TRBV2 and TRBJ2-3, with a possible D match to TRBD2 (7 bases). The receptor was isolated from a woman in her thirties or forties with alopecia areata. Some clones in this sample may be carry-over from other donors' samples. The CDR3: CASCQTGGADTQYF. CDR3 nucleotide sequence: TGTGCCAGCTGCCAGACGGGGGGCGCAGATACGCAGTATTTT. Looking up the rest from reference TRBV2 and TRBJ2-3 gives the full variable domain: EPEVTQTPSHQVTQMGQEVILRCVPISNHLYFYWYRQILGQKVEFLVSFYNNEISEKSEIFDDQFSVERPDGSNFTLKIRSTKLEDSAMYFCASCQTGGADTQYFGPGTRLTVL.